These 29 T cell receptor beta chains were sequenced from one sample in a study of human T cells and chemical hapten exposure. Each CDR3 protein gets one entry after TCRdb re-called the RACE reads with MiXCR. Counted here are 150,000 to 200,000 distinct CDR3 sequences, 25% to 35% occurring once; the ten biggest clones make up roughly 2%. Sample time point: patch test 3, about 24 weeks after DPC sensitization. Treatment of the sample: therapeutic diphenylcyclopropenone sensitization with weekly scalp DPC. The material was whole blood, obtained in connection with sensitization to the hapten diphenylcyclopropenone (DPC). All receptors come from a young woman with alopecia areata. Some clones in this sample may be carry-over from other donors' samples.

Note on this clonotype: The junction and the germline gene differ at one end; a read error may be behind it. V gene TRBV7-9 combines with J gene TRBJ2-1, with a tentative D call TRBD2 (5 bases). Germline V gene data show CDR1 as SEHNR and CDR2 as FQNEAQ (reference sequence). This CDR3 is built from 12 residues. CDR3 amino acids: CASSLAPNEQFF. CDR3 sequence (DNA): TGTGCCAGCAGCCTAGCCCCAAATGAGCAGTTCTTC.

This clonotype has only a few counts. The CDR3 spells CSVAIGQETQYF. The DNA for the CDR3 is TGCAGCGTTGCGATAGGTCAAGAGACCCAGTACTTC. V usage is TRBV29-1 and J usage is TRBJ2-5; D unresolved. Germline loops: CDR1 SQVTM, CDR2 ANQGSEA. The V end lost 4 bases, the J end lost 2 bases, and 8 bases lay between the germline ends. The CDR3 has 12 amino acids. The full variable domain, its missing parts supplied by reference TRBV29-1 and TRBJ2-5, is SAVISQKPSRDICQRGTSLTIQCQVDSQVTMMFWYRQQPGQSLTLIATANQGSEATYESGFVIDKFPISRPNLTFSTLTVSNMSPEDSSIYLCSVAIGQETQYFGPGTRLLVL.

This clonotype occurred a few times. This chain connects TRBV6-1 to TRBJ2-3; 12 nucleotides line up with TRBD2. CDR3 length: 16 amino acids. V shed 3 bases and J 4 bases; nucleotides not matched to a gene: 5. The V gene's germline CDR1 is MNHNS and CDR2 SASEGT. The CDR3 is CASSEPTSGGPDTQYF. CDR3 DNA: TGTGCCAGCAGTGAGCCCACTAGCGGGGGGCCAGATACGCAGTATTTT.

This clonotype was counted only a few times. The chain uses TRBV29-1 and TRBJ2-7; TRBD2 agrees at 8 bases. Germline CDR1 reads SQVTM; CDR2 reads ANQGSEA. Unmatched junction bases numbered 7, after V lost 7 bases and J lost 2 bases. The CDR3 contains 13 residues. CDR3 coding DNA: TGCAGCGCCGGGGGGGACGGACCCTACGAGCAGTACTTC. This translates into CSAGGDGPYEQYF.

This clonotype was seen many times. This chain links TRBV20-1 with TRBJ1-4, with a tentative D call TRBD1 (5 bases). V shed 0 bases and J shed 8 bases, with 13 bases lying between them. Germline lookup yields CDR1 DFQATT and CDR2 SNEGSKA (reference sequence). The CDR3 has 14 residues. CDR3 sequence: CSARDLGGGEKLFF. CDR3 nucleotide sequence: TGCAGTGCTAGAGATCTCGGGGGAGGCGAAAAACTGTTTTTT.

This clonotype was found a few times. J is TRBJ2-5 and V is TRBV7-2; D ambiguous. Germline values: CDR1 SGHTA, CDR2 FQGNSA. The CDR3 consists of 13 residues. V shed 1 base and J shed 1 base, with 4 bases lying between them. Written as DNA, the CDR3 is TGTGCCAGCAGCTTAGGGACCCAAGAGACCCAGTACTTC. This codes for CASSLGTQETQYF.

V and J are TRBV12-5 and TRBJ2-5, with TRBD2 identical over 11 bases. V was pared by 7 bases and J by 5 bases, with 6 bases of the junction left unmatched. CDR1 and CDR2 from the germline V gene are LGHNT and FRNRAP. The CDR3 sequence is 14 residues long. CDR3 coding DNA: TGTGCTAGTGCCGAGGTAGCGGGGGGGGAGACCCAGTACTTC. Translation: CASAEVAGGETQYF. Drawing the rest from reference TRBV12-5 and TRBJ2-5, the complete variable domain is DARVTQTPRHKVTEMGQEVTMRCQPILGHNTVFWYRQTMMQGLELLAYFRNRAPLDDSGMPKDRFSAEMPDATLATLKIQPSEPRDSAVYFCASAEVAGGETQYFGPGTRLLVL.

This clonotype was detected a few times. In nucleotides, the CDR3 is TGCGCCAGCAGCCAAGGGTCCTCCACAGATACGCAGTATTTT. It translates to CASSQGSSTDTQYF. The rearrangement joins TRBV4-3 to TRBJ2-3; D remains unclear. The CDR3 has 14 amino acids. The V end was cut by 1 base, the J end by 2 bases, with 7 bases between. Per germline, CDR1 LGHNA and CDR2 YSLEER.

This clonotype was seen more than once but under ten times. The V call is TRBV12-3 or TRBV12-4, the J call TRBJ1-1; perhaps TRBD1 as D (5 bases). The V and J ends lost 6 bases and 1 base respectively, with 12 bases between them. This CDR3 has 14 residues. CDR3 in amino acids: CASRPPTGNTEAFF. CDR3 DNA sequence: TGTGCCAGCAGGCCTCCCACAGGGAACACTGAAGCTTTCTTT.

This chain uses TRBV20-1 with TRBJ1-1; possible D gene TRBD1, 5 bases. Germline loops: CDR1 DFQATT, CDR2 SNEGSKA (reference sequence). Trimming stripped 6 bases from V and 7 bases from J, with 15 bases between. This CDR3 region has 12 residues. The CDR3 DNA sequence: TGCAGTGCCAAGGTCCCGGGGGGTGAAGCTTTCTTT. Translation: CSAKVPGGEAFF.

In its sample, this clonotype was seen a few times. This chain uses TRBV5-1 with TRBJ2-1; D is perhaps TRBD1 (6 bases). Germline V gives CDR1 SGHRS, CDR2 YFSETQ. The ends were cut back, 0 bases at V and 2 bases at J, with 12 bases in the middle. This CDR3 spans 16 amino acids. The CDR3 DNA reads TGCGCCAGCAGCTTGGGGACAGCGGCGACCTACAATGAGCAGTTCTTC. It is translated as CASSLGTAATYNEQFF.

This clonotype was seen a few times. V gene TRBV12-3 or TRBV12-4 combines with J gene TRBJ1-2; the match to TRBD1 covers 9 bases. With 6 bases clipped from V and 7 bases from J, the junction kept 9 bases outside the gene matches. The CDR3 sequence is 14 residues long. CDR3 coding DNA: TGTGCCAGCAGAACAGGGGGCCGAGGGGGTGGCTACACCTTC. Encoded protein: CASRTGGRGGGYTF.

The V gene is TRBV5-1, the J gene TRBJ2-2; 10 positions agree with TRBD1. Germline V gene sequence: CDR1 SGHRS, CDR2 YFSETQ. J was trimmed by 4 bases and V by 2 bases; bases with no gene match: 5. The CDR3 totals 16 residues. Written as DNA, the CDR3 is TGCGCCAGCAGCTTCGACAGGGGGCGAGGCACCGGGGAGCTGTTTTTT. Translated, it gives CASSFDRGRGTGELFF.

Here the CDR3 reads CASREREGRETQYF. CDR3 DNA: TGTGCCAGCCGCGAGCGGGAGGGGAGGGAGACCCAGTACTTC. The rearrangement links TRBV4-2 to TRBJ2-5, with 10 bases fitting TRBD2. V gave up 8 bases and J gave up 5 bases; unmatched junction bases: 8. Germline V CDR1 and CDR2: LGHNA, YNFKEQ. This CDR3 is 14 amino acids long.

As regards this clonotype: A much larger clone lies one base from this, so it may be a read error. V is TRBV2 and J is TRBJ1-2; no clear D gene. Germline values: CDR1 SNHLY, CDR2 FYNNEI. Trimming removed 5 bases from V and 1 base from J, with 14 bases in between. The CDR3 runs to 15 residues. The DNA for the CDR3 is TGTGCCAGCAGTAAAGTACCCAGTCTTAACTATGGCTACACCTTC. Translated, it gives CASSKVPSLNYGYTF.

This clonotype appeared a single time. V gene TRBV10-3 combines with J gene TRBJ1-6, with D possibly matching TRBD1 (6 bases). Germline loops: CDR1 ENHRY, CDR2 SYGVKD. The CDR3 contains 14 residues. V lost 2 bases to trimming and J lost 8 bases, with 10 bases between them. CDR3 sequence (DNA): TGTGCCATCAGTGAGCCGGGACAACATTCACCCCTCCACTTT. This sequence encodes CAISEPGQHSPLHF.

At least ten counts were recorded for this clonotype. This sequence joins TRBV11-2 and TRBJ1-1; D gene uncertain. V was cut by 4 bases and J by 3 bases, with 3 bases left in between. CDR3 size: 11 residues. Germline V gene data show CDR1 as SGHAT and CDR2 as FQNNGV. The CDR3 DNA reads as TGTGCCAGCAGCTACGACACTGAAGCTTTCTTT. Translation: CASSYDTEAFF.

This clonotype was seen a few times. DNA for the CDR3: TGTGCCAGCAGTGAACCAGGGGGAAATCAGCCCCAGCATTTT. It translates to CASSEPGGNQPQHF. The chain combines TRBV2 with TRBJ1-5, with TRBD1 matching 7 bases. The V gene's germline CDR1 is SNHLY and CDR2 FYNNEI. The CDR3 contains 14 residues. The V gene end was trimmed by 2 bases and the J gene end by 4 bases; junction bases not matched to a gene: 2.

This chain uses TRBV11-1 with TRBJ2-1; D is uncertain. The V and J ends lost 5 bases and 6 bases respectively, with 14 bases between them. CDR1 is SGHAT and CDR2 is FQDESV in the germline V gene (reference sequence). The CDR3 consists of 14 residues. This chain's CDR3 is CASSLVRWGNEQFF. The DNA of the CDR3 is TGTGCCAGCAGCCTCGTTCGGTGGGGCAATGAGCAGTTCTTC.

This clonotype was counted a few times. V is TRBV14 and J is TRBJ2-1, with a tentative D call TRBD2 (6 bases). This CDR3 contains 11 residues. CDR1 SGHDN and CDR2 FVKESK come from the germline V gene. V shed 5 bases and J shed 12 bases, with 11 bases lying between them. This CDR3 reads CASSRAGGQFF. CDR3 nucleotides: TGTGCCAGCAGCAGAGCCGGGGGGCAGTTCTTC.

This clonotype showed up just a few times. This chain connects TRBV12-3 or TRBV12-4 to TRBJ1-2, with TRBD1 matching over 9 bases. CDR3 length: 14 residues. V dropped 3 bases and J dropped 5; count of bases not matched to a gene: 4. CDR3 residues: CASSFGTGTYGYTF. CDR3 coding DNA: TGTGCCAGCAGTTTCGGGACAGGGACGTATGGCTACACCTTC.

The chain couples TRBV4-1 to TRBJ2-7, with 13 bases that match TRBD2. The V segment lost 4 bases and the J segment 7 bases; nucleotides outside the gene matches: 10. Germline V gives CDR1 MGHRA, CDR2 YSYEKL. The length of the CDR3 is 16 residues. DNA of the CDR3: TGCGCCAGCAGCCCAGAGCGGACTAGCGGGGGCCCGGAGCAGTACTTC. Amino acids: CASSPERTSGGPEQYF.

This chain uses TRBV9 with TRBJ2-2; TRBD2 is a possible D gene (6 bases). CDR1 is SGDLS and CDR2 is YYNGEE in the germline V gene. V gave up 4 bases and J gave up 5 bases, with 21 bases separating them. The length of the CDR3 is 17 residues. CDR3 in amino acids: CASSPPSVGGRTGELFF. The CDR3 DNA follows: TGTGCCAGCAGCCCCCCAAGTGTGGGGGGACGGACCGGGGAGCTGTTTTTT. Using reference TRBV9 and TRBJ2-2 for the parts outside the CDR3, the full variable domain is DSGVTQTPKHLITATGQRVTLRCSPRSGDLSVYWYQQSLDQGLQFLIQYYNGEERAKGNILERFSAQQFPDLHSELNLSSLELGDSALYFCASSPPSVGGRTGELFFGEGSRLTVL.

This clonotype appeared a few times. This chain connects TRBV29-1 to TRBJ2-7, with D tentatively TRBD2 (5 bases). This CDR3 has 14 residues. V was cut by 6 bases and J by 2 bases, with 17 bases left in between. Germline lookup yields CDR1 SQVTM and CDR2 ANQGSEA. As DNA, the CDR3 is TGCAGCGTAATCGTTACGGTGCGGGCCTACGAGCAGTACTTC. It is translated as CSVIVTVRAYEQYF.

The V gene is TRBV2, the J gene TRBJ2-2; 8 bases match TRBD1. With 6 bases clipped from V and 4 bases from J, the junction kept 4 bases outside the gene matches. The CDR3 covers 14 residues. CDR1 and CDR2 (germline): SNHLY, FYNNEI. The CDR3 coding sequence is TGTGCCAGCAGCCGGGACAGGTCCACCGGGGAGCTGTTTTTT. It specifies CASSRDRSTGELFF.

The chain carries TRBV5-1 and TRBJ2-1; 7 bases fit TRBD1. Trimming took 4 bases from V and 0 from J; bases not matched to a gene: 4. Germline-derived CDR1 and CDR2 are SGHRS and YFSETQ. This CDR3 has 15 residues. The CDR3 DNA sequence: TGCGCCAGCAGCATTCGGGACAGCTCCTACAATGAGCAGTTCTTC. It codes for CASSIRDSSYNEQFF.

This clonotype was seen a single time. The genes are TRBV30 and TRBJ2-3, with TRBD2 identical over 14 bases. V dropped 5 bases and J dropped 12; count of bases not matched to a gene: 10. This CDR3 has 14 amino acids. Germline CDR1 reads GTSNPN; CDR2 reads SVGIG (reference sequence). CDR3 in DNA: TGTGCCTGGGCAGAGGGACTAGCGGGGGCCCGTCAGTATTTT. Encoded protein: CAWAEGLAGARQYF.

This clonotype was seen a handful of times. The chain recombines TRBV6-5 with TRBJ2-5; tentatively, D is TRBD2 (6 bases). V was clipped by 6 bases and J by 7 bases, with 15 bases between them. The V gene's germline CDR1 is MNHEY and CDR2 SVGAGI. This CDR3 region has 13 residues. For the CDR3, the DNA is TGTGCCAGCAGCCCCGGGACTTTGCGGACCCAGTACTTC. Its protein product is CASSPGTLRTQYF.

This chain joins TRBV6-6 and TRBJ2-7; tentative D call: TRBD2 (5 bases). V was clipped by 6 bases and J by 2 bases, with 8 bases between them. Germline lookup yields CDR1 MNHNY and CDR2 SVGAGI (reference sequence). This CDR3 region has 12 residues. CDR3 in amino acids: CASSHSAYEQYF. The CDR3 DNA follows: TGTGCCAGCAGCCATAGCGCCTACGAGCAGTACTTC.